The 27 T cell receptor beta chains in this list originate from one sample, sequenced in a study of naive and memory T cell subsets. Both TRBC1 and TRBC2 were covered by a beta constant-region primer of two equimolar oligonucleotides. Nested alpha and beta constant-region primers with the SP2 primer drove four PCR rounds on ligated cDNA. TCRdb used MiXCR to reprocess the UMI-ligation and nested PCR reads, holding one entry per CDR3 protein. This table holds some 80,000 distinct CDR3 sequences, about 10% found once. The sample taken for sequencing was naive CD8+ T cells from blood. The receptor set was obtained from a human donor in good health.

At least ten counts were recorded for this clonotype. The chain joins TRBV4-3 to TRBJ2-1; 7 bases align to TRBD2. Trimming cost V 0 bases and J 6 bases; bases outside gene matches: 11. Germline V lookup: CDR1 LGHNA, CDR2 YSLEER. The CDR3 runs 17 residues. This chain's CDR3 is CASSQDMSGTGGNEQFF. The CDR3 DNA follows: TGCGCCAGCAGCCAAGATATGAGCGGGACGGGGGGCAATGAGCAGTTCTTC.

The chain combines TRBV6-5 with TRBJ2-1; 8 positions agree with TRBD2. V shed 5 bases, J shed 7 bases, and the junction held 10 bases outside the gene matches. The CDR3 runs to 15 residues. The germline gives CDR1 MNHEY, CDR2 SVGAGI. The CDR3 loop reads CASSPLAGPGNEQFF. CDR3 nucleotides: TGTGCCAGCAGTCCGCTAGCGGGTCCGGGGAATGAGCAGTTCTTC.

The sample holds many counts of this clonotype. The chain recombines TRBV27 with TRBJ2-1; 8 bases fit TRBD2. Per germline, CDR1 MNHEY and CDR2 SMNVEV (reference sequence). After removal of 2 bases from V and 3 bases from J, the junction contained 6 bases not matched to a gene. This CDR3 comprises 16 residues. The CDR3 nucleotides are TGTGCCAGCAGTTTAGTTGCGGGAGGCTACTACAATGAGCAGTTCTTC. Translated: CASSLVAGGYYNEQFF.

The chain is built from TRBV5-4 and TRBJ2-1; D uncertain. CDR1 SGHNT and CDR2 YYREEE come from the germline V gene (reference sequence). Between the trimmed V and J ends, which lost 2 bases and 4 bases, there was a span of 10 bases. This CDR3 is built from 14 residues. In nucleotides, the CDR3 is TGTGCCAGCAGCTTAGGTGTAAGGTACAATGAGCAGTTCTTC. Encoded protein: CASSLGVRYNEQFF. The full variable domain, with the rest looked up from reference TRBV5-4 and TRBJ2-1, is ETGVTQSPTHLIKTRGQQVTLRCSSQSGHNTVSWYQQALGQGPQFIFQYYREEENGRGNFPPRFSGLQFPNYSSELNVNALELDDSALYLCASSLGVRYNEQFFGPGTRLTVL.

Regarding this clonotype: This may stem from a read error, because a much larger clone lies one nucleotide away. The J gene is TRBJ2-1, the V gene TRBV7-9; D is unresolved. This CDR3 contains 16 residues. Per the germline V gene, CDR1 is SEHNR and CDR2 is FQNEAQ (reference sequence). The CDR3 reads CASGLATRVSVDEQFF. The CDR3 region has the DNA TGTGCCAGCGGCTTAGCCACCCGGGTGTCGGTCGACGAGCAGTTCTTC.

This clonotype has a handful of counts. The chain has TRBV2 and TRBJ1-6, with D possibly TRBD1 on 6 matching bases. Germline CDR1 SNHLY, CDR2 FYNNEI. V lost 5 bases, J lost 5 bases, and 19 bases lay in between. This CDR3 region has 17 residues. CDR3 loop: CASSQRAPTGNNSPLHF. The CDR3 DNA sequence: TGTGCCAGCAGTCAACGAGCGCCTACAGGGAATAATTCACCCCTCCACTTT.

This clonotype came up a few times. The chain uses TRBV6-2 or TRBV6-3 and TRBJ1-1, with 7 positions matching TRBD1. Germline V CDR1 and CDR2: MNHEY, SVGEGT. The ends lost 6 bases at V and 0 bases at J; junction bases unmatched: 13. CDR3 length: 17 amino acids. Written as DNA, the CDR3 is TGTGCCAGCAGCTGGGACAGAGGGGAAACCATGAACACTGAAGCTTTCTTT. It yields the protein CASSWDRGETMNTEAFF.

This chain uses TRBV6-5 with TRBJ2-1, with D perhaps TRBD1 (5 bases). Trimming removed 5 bases from V and 5 bases from J, with 16 bases in between. Germline V gives CDR1 MNHEY, CDR2 SVGAGI. CDR3 length equals 15 residues. Here the CDR3 DNA reads TGTGCCAGCAGTACAGGCCAGGGAATCGACAATGAGCAGTTCTTC. Translating it yields CASSTGQGIDNEQFF.

This clonotype was counted between two and nine times. The chain is built from TRBV7-9 and TRBJ2-7; a possible D gene is TRBD1 (6 bases). Trimming shortened V by 0 bases and J by 5 bases, and 11 bases separated the two germline ends. This CDR3 region has 14 residues. Germline V gene sequence: CDR1 SEHNR, CDR2 FQNEAQ (reference sequence). DNA for the CDR3: TGTGCCAGCAGCTTAGCTGTGGGGGCAAACGAGCAGTACTTC. Amino acids: CASSLAVGANEQYF.

This clonotype was seen many times. V usage is TRBV20-1 and J usage is TRBJ2-3; D gene ambiguous. V shed 0 bases and J shed 2 bases, with 15 bases lying between them. The CDR3 contains 16 residues. Germline loops: CDR1 DFQATT, CDR2 SNEGSKA (reference sequence). The CDR3 region has the DNA TGCAGTGCTAGAGATGAGGCTTTCAGCTTCACAGATACGCAGTATTTT. Its protein is CSARDEAFSFTDTQYF.

This clonotype was seen a few times. This chain uses TRBV29-1 with TRBJ2-7; perhaps TRBD2 as D (6 bases). Trimming stripped 3 bases from V and 4 bases from J, with 13 bases between. Germline V lookup: CDR1 SQVTM, CDR2 ANQGSEA. The CDR3 is 13 amino acids. The CDR3 sequence is CSVEREEPYEQYF. The CDR3 DNA reads as TGCAGCGTTGAGCGGGAAGAACCTTACGAGCAGTACTTC.

The chain employs TRBV24-1 and TRBJ1-5; D gene ambiguous. Trimming took 0 bases from V and 0 from J, leaving 20 bases between them. This CDR3 comprises 20 residues. Germline V gene data show CDR1 as KGHDR and CDR2 as SFDVKD. The CDR3 reads CATSDLPWGLEDHSNQPQHF. CDR3 in DNA: TGTGCCACCAGTGATTTGCCATGGGGTTTGGAAGACCATAGCAATCAGCCCCAGCATTTT.

This clonotype appeared many times. V gene TRBV19 combines with J gene TRBJ1-5; 9 bases agree with TRBD1. After removal of 5 bases from V and 5 bases from J, the junction contained 7 bases not matched to a gene. Germline values: CDR1 LNHDA, CDR2 SQIVND (reference sequence). This CDR3 region has 15 residues. The CDR3 here is CASSPIRDRDQPQHF. In nucleotides, the CDR3 is TGTGCCAGTAGTCCGATCCGGGACAGGGATCAGCCCCAGCATTTT.

A few counts support this clonotype. This chain uses TRBV29-1 with TRBJ2-7, with 7 bases matching TRBD2. Germline values: CDR1 SQVTM, CDR2 ANQGSEA. The CDR3 is made up of 14 amino acids. Trimming took 4 bases from V and 2 from J; bases not matched to a gene: 8. The CDR3 DNA sequence: TGCAGCGTTGGGGGGGGGGAGCGGACCTACGAGCAGTACTTC. Protein: CSVGGGERTYEQYF.

The table lists this clonotype with a few counts. The chain is built from TRBV9 and TRBJ2-3; tentative D call: TRBD2 (6 bases). Looked up from germline, CDR1 is SGDLS and CDR2 is YYNGEE. This CDR3 is built from 15 residues. V lost 3 bases, J lost 2 bases, and 13 bases lay in between. The CDR3 spells CASSEFAGNTDTQYF. In DNA, the CDR3 is TGTGCCAGCAGCGAGTTCGCGGGGAACACAGATACGCAGTATTTT.

The sample holds a few counts of this clonotype. This chain connects TRBV7-2 to TRBJ2-5; 7 positions agree with TRBD1. This CDR3 has 14 amino acids. Germline V gene data show CDR1 as SGHTA and CDR2 as FQGNSA. The trim removed 6 bases at V and 5 bases at J, leaving 9 bases unmatched. The CDR3 reads CASSLTGFGETQYF. The DNA of the CDR3 is TGTGCCAGCAGTTTGACAGGGTTCGGGGAGACCCAGTACTTC.

This clonotype was seen a handful of times. The rearrangement uses TRBV6-5 and TRBJ2-5; 7 bases match TRBD1. Trimming took 4 bases from V and 2 from J; bases not matched to a gene: 22. Per the germline V gene, CDR1 is MNHEY and CDR2 is SVGAGI. This CDR3 is built from 20 residues. The CDR3 region is CASSSRVEGGAWLEQETQYF. DNA for the CDR3: TGTGCCAGCAGTTCACGAGTGGAAGGGGGCGCATGGTTGGAACAAGAGACCCAGTACTTC.

This clonotype has at least ten counts. The CDR3 spells CASEQGANQETQYF. The CDR3 bases are TGTGCCAGCGAGCAGGGGGCTAACCAAGAGACCCAGTACTTC. The V call is TRBV12-3 or TRBV12-4, the J call TRBJ2-5, with 8 nucleotides matching TRBD1. V lost 8 bases and J lost 0; bases outside the gene matches: 5. The CDR3 is 14 residues long.

The V gene is TRBV6-5, the J gene TRBJ1-2; D not resolved. The V gene lost 3 bases and the J gene lost 0 bases, with 17 bases spanning the gap. The germline V gene has CDR1 MNHEY and CDR2 SVGAGI. CDR3 size: 17 residues. CDR3 DNA sequence: TGTGCCAGCAGTTATTCGGACGTCGGAGACCCTAACTATGGCTACACCTTC. Translating it yields CASSYSDVGDPNYGYTF.

This clonotype was picked up a small number of times. The chain uses TRBV5-1 and TRBJ2-7, with D maybe TRBD2 (5 bases). Germline assignment: CDR1 SGHRS and CDR2 YFSETQ. Trimming cost V 0 bases and J 7 bases, with 8 bases left between them. This CDR3 is built from 12 residues. The CDR3 sequence is CASSLGREEQYF. CDR3 sequence (DNA): TGCGCCAGCAGCTTGGGAAGGGAGGAGCAGTACTTC. Full variable domain (missing parts from reference TRBV5-1 and TRBJ2-7): KAGVTQTPRYLIKTRGQQVTLSCSPISGHRSVSWYQQTPGQGLQFLFEYFSETQRNKGNFPGRFSGRQFSNSRSEMNVSTLELGDSALYLCASSLGREEQYFGPGTRLTVT.

This clonotype was observed at least ten times. J is TRBJ2-3 and V is TRBV5-6; 8 nucleotides match TRBD2. Germline V gene data show CDR1 as SGHDT and CDR2 as YYEEEE. The CDR3 extends over 15 amino acids. V lost 0 bases and J lost 4; bases outside the gene matches: 4. The chain's CDR3 is CASSLGSGTADTQYF. The CDR3 coding sequence is TGTGCCAGCAGCTTGGGTAGCGGGACTGCAGATACGCAGTATTTT.

This clonotype has at least ten counts. The chain links TRBV20-1 to TRBJ2-1; 8 nucleotides line up with TRBD2. From germline, CDR1 is DFQATT and CDR2 SNEGSKA (reference sequence). CDR3 length equals 15 residues. Trimming at V came to 4 bases and at J to 0 bases, leaving 5 bases not matched to a gene. The CDR3: CSATPREGSYNEQFF. The DNA for the CDR3 is TGCAGTGCTACCCCTCGGGAGGGCTCCTACAATGAGCAGTTCTTC.

This clonotype was counted only a few times. The V gene is TRBV10-3, the J gene TRBJ1-1, with 11 bases matching TRBD1. CDR1 ENHRY and CDR2 SYGVKD come from the germline V gene. CDR3 length equals 15 residues. The V segment lost 10 bases and the J segment 1 base; nucleotides outside the gene matches: 8. CDR3 loop: CATLRTGGQNTEAFF. CDR3 nucleotide sequence: TGTGCCACGTTACGGACAGGGGGCCAGAACACTGAAGCTTTCTTT.

This clonotype was recorded at least ten times. This chain links TRBV29-1 with TRBJ1-2, with a tentative D call TRBD1 (6 bases). V was trimmed by 6 bases and J by 1 base, leaving 24 bases between them. Germline assignment: CDR1 SQVTM and CDR2 ANQGSEA. CDR3 size: 17 residues. The CDR3 reads CSVGHEGGAWDNYGYTF. DNA of the CDR3: TGCAGCGTCGGTCACGAGGGGGGCGCTTGGGATAACTATGGCTACACCTTC. Based on the CDR3 plus reference TRBV29-1 and TRBJ1-2, the full variable domain is SAVISQKPSRDICQRGTSLTIQCQVDSQVTMMFWYRQQPGQSLTLIATANQGSEATYESGFVIDKFPISRPNLTFSTLTVSNMSPEDSSIYLCSVGHEGGAWDNYGYTFGSGTRLTVV.

This sequence joins TRBV3-1 and TRBJ2-1, with D maybe TRBD2 (6 bases). Trimming removed 1 base from V and 5 bases from J, with 12 bases in between. The CDR3 is made up of 15 amino acids. CDR1 LGHDT and CDR2 YNNKEL come from the germline V gene (reference sequence). The CDR3 is CASSQGSRGNNEQFF. The CDR3 bases are TGTGCCAGCAGCCAAGGTTCGCGGGGAAACAATGAGCAGTTCTTC.

This clonotype has ten or more counts. The chain combines TRBV29-1 with TRBJ2-7, with no clear D. V was shortened by 0 bases and J by 5 bases, with 5 bases between the two germline ends. The germline V gene encodes CDR1 SQVTM and CDR2 ANQGSEA. The CDR3 consists of 11 residues. CDR3 residues: CSVEDGNEQYF. The CDR3 region has the DNA TGCAGCGTTGAAGATGGGAACGAGCAGTACTTC.

This clonotype was seen at least ten times. The rearrangement uses TRBV13 and TRBJ2-7; D is ambiguous. This CDR3 is built from 15 residues. The V end lost 1 base, the J end lost 2 bases, and 12 bases lay between the germline ends. Germline V gene data show CDR1 as PRHDT and CDR2 as FYEKMQ (reference sequence). For the CDR3, the DNA is TGTGCCAGCAGCTTAGAGGCGTCAGGCGCCTACGAGCAGTACTTC. As protein: CASSLEASGAYEQYF.